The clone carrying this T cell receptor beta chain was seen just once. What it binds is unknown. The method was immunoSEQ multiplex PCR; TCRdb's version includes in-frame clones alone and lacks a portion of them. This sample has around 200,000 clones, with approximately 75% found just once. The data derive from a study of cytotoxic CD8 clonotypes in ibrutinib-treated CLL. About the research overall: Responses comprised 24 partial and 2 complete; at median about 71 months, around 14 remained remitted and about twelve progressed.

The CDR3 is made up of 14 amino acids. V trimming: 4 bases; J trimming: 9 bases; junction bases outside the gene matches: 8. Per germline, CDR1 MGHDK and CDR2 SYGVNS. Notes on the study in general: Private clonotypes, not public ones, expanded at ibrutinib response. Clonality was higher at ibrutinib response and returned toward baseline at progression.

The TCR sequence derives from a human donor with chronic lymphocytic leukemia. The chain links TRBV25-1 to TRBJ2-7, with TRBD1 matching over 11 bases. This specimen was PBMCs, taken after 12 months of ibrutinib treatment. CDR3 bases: TGTGCCAGCAGTGGGGACAGGGGGGACGTCGGGCAGTACTTC. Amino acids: CASSGDRGDVGQYF.